These T cell receptor beta chains were read from a single sample in a study of control samples from healthy donors and cancer patients. The protocol was immunoSEQ multiplex PCR, while the TCRdb copy is restricted to in-frame clones and leaves out a portion. The sample contains some 34,000 clones, about 93% of which appear only once. Source material: PBMCs. The receptors stem from a man aged 40-55 years with colorectal cancer. Both conserved end residues are part of each CDR3. D genes are given only for firm matches. The size of a clone is reported for some rows only, either as once, few or many, or as a class for expanded clones.

cdr3_nt cdr3_aa clone_size v_call d_call j_call
TGTGCCAGCAGCTCGACAGGGTTCGGGAACACCATATATTTT CASSSTGFGNTIYF . TRBV7-6 TRBD1 TRBJ1-3
TGTGCCACCAGCAAGGCAGAGACAGGAGGAGGTGGCTACACCTTC CATSKAETGGGGYTF . TRBV15 . TRBJ1-2
TGTGCCAGCAGCTTAGTATCGGGACAGGGGCCGGAGACCCAGTACTTC CASSLVSGQGPETQYF . TRBV7-9 TRBD1 TRBJ2-5
TGTGCCAGCAGCTTTTCCGGCGCCGTTGAAGCTTTCTTT CASSFSGAVEAFF . TRBV11-2 . TRBJ1-1
TGTGCCAGCAGTTACTCCCGGGGAGTGGATTCACCCCTCCACTTT CASSYSRGVDSPLHF . TRBV6-5 . TRBJ1-6
TGTGCCACCAGTGATGGGCCCCTTTGGGGCGGGACTGAAGCTTTCTTT CATSDGPLWGGTEAFF . TRBV24-1 . TRBJ1-1
TGTGCCAGCAGCTTGACAGGAGCCCCTAACTATGGCTACACCTTC CASSLTGAPNYGYTF . TRBV13 . TRBJ1-2
TGTGCCACCAGTGATTGGGGCGTAGAGCAGTTCTTC CATSDWGVEQFF few TRBV24-1 . TRBJ2-1
TGTGCCAGCAGCCAAGATGGGGTAATGAACACTGAAGCTTTCTTT CASSQDGVMNTEAFF few TRBV3-1/TRBV3-2 . TRBJ1-1
TGTGCCAGTAGTATAGATCCAGCGGGGGGCCGTATCAATGAGCAGTTCTTC CASSIDPAGGRINEQFF . TRBV19 TRBD2 TRBJ2-1
TGCGCCAGCAGCCCCTCCCCGGGGGCCGGTTCACCCCTCCACTTT CASSPSPGAGSPLHF . TRBV4-1 . TRBJ1-6
TGTGCCAGCAGCCAAGGCTCGATATCAAAGTACGAGCAGTACTTC CASSQGSISKYEQYF . TRBV7-9 . TRBJ2-7
TGTGCCAGCAGCTTGGGCAGAACGAACACTGAAGCTTTCTTT CASSLGRTNTEAFF . TRBV5-6 . TRBJ1-1
TGCGCCAGCAGCCCCCGTGGTCAGACCGGCTACGAGCAGTACTTC CASSPRGQTGYEQYF once TRBV5-1 . TRBJ2-7
TGTGCCAGCAGTTTCTCTAATCAGCCCCAGCATTTT CASSFSNQPQHF . TRBV27 . TRBJ1-5
TGTGCCTGGAATCGCGGGGCGAATTCACCCCTCCACTTT CAWNRGANSPLHF . TRBV30 . TRBJ1-6
TGTGCCAGCAGCTTGACAGGGGACCTCTTCAATGAGCAGTTCTTC CASSLTGDLFNEQFF . TRBV7-2 TRBD1 TRBJ2-1
TGCGCCAGCAGTGAGTCGCGGGTGTGGAACACTGAAGCTTTCTTT CASSESRVWNTEAFF . TRBV10-2 . TRBJ1-1
TGTGCCAGCAGCCAAGATGAAGAGGTCCGGACAACTAATGAAAAACTGTTTTTT CASSQDEEVRTTNEKLFF . TRBV14 . TRBJ1-4
TGTGCCAGCAGCCTGGCAGGAGTAGCGGGGATTAGCTCCTACAATGAGCAGTTCTTC CASSLAGVAGISSYNEQFF . TRBV4-2 TRBD2 TRBJ2-1
TGTGCCAGCAGCTTTGGGGACCCTAACTATGGCTACACCTTC CASSFGDPNYGYTF . TRBV5-4 . TRBJ1-2
TGTGCCTGGGGTTCGGGAAGCTCCTATAATTCACCCCTCCACTTT CAWGSGSSYNSPLHF . TRBV30 . TRBJ1-6
TGTGCCAGCAGCCTGGGTGATAGAAGGTCCGGGGAGCTGTTTTTT CASSLGDRRSGELFF . TRBV13 . TRBJ2-2
TGTGCCAGCAGCCTCACCAGCGGAGCCAATCAGCCCCAGCATTTT CASSLTSGANQPQHF . TRBV3-1/TRBV3-2 . TRBJ1-5
TGTGCCAGTAAATCAGGCCCGCGGACTGAAGCTTTCTTT CASKSGPRTEAFF . TRBV19 . TRBJ1-1
TGTGCCAGCAGCTCCCGGGACAGGGGGCAAGATACGCAGTATTTT CASSSRDRGQDTQYF . TRBV7-9 TRBD1 TRBJ2-3
TGTGCCAGCAGCCAAGCTGGGGACATCTCCTACGAGCAGTACTTC CASSQAGDISYEQYF . TRBV3-1/TRBV3-2 . TRBJ2-7
TGTGCCAGCAGCTCCTCAAGGAGAGGATTATATGGCTACACCTTC CASSSSRRGLYGYTF . TRBV11-2 . TRBJ1-2
TGTGCCAGCAGCCAATGGGCAGACCAAGAGACCCAGTACTTC CASSQWADQETQYF . TRBV14 . TRBJ2-5
TGTGCCAGCAGCTTCCAGGGGATGTCCACAGATACGCAGTATTTT CASSFQGMSTDTQYF . TRBV7-2 . TRBJ2-3
TGCGCCAGCGCAGACAGCCTAAGCACAGATACGCAGTATTTT CASADSLSTDTQYF once TRBV5-1 . TRBJ2-3
TGTGCCTGGAGTGTTGGGCCAAATGAAAAACTGTTTTTT CAWSVGPNEKLFF . TRBV30 . TRBJ1-4
TGCGCCAGCAGCTCCCGGGGGAGAGAGACCCAGTACTTC CASSSRGRETQYF . TRBV5-1 . TRBJ2-5
TGTGCCAGCAGCGCTGGGATCGGCTACACCTTC CASSAGIGYTF . TRBV2 . TRBJ1-2
TGCAGCGCTGCTGGGTTGAACACTGAAGCTTTCTTT CSAAGLNTEAFF . TRBV29-1 . TRBJ1-1
TGTGCCAGCAGCTCGGGACTGCTCTCCTACGAGCAGTACTTC CASSSGLLSYEQYF few TRBV13 . TRBJ2-7
TGTGCCAGCAGCAAAGGGGGGACGAACACCGGGGAGCTGTTTTTT CASSKGGTNTGELFF . TRBV7-2 . TRBJ2-2
TGTGCCAGCAGCCGGACATCCACCTACGAGCAGTACTTC CASSRTSTYEQYF . TRBV3-1/TRBV3-2 . TRBJ2-7
TGTGCCAGTAGAATTCGTGGGAACACTGAAGCTTTCTTT CASRIRGNTEAFF . TRBV19 . TRBJ1-1
TGTGCCAGCAGTCCACGGGGGGTTGGCTCCTATAATTCACCCCTCCACTTT CASSPRGVGSYNSPLHF . TRBV2 . TRBJ1-6